This T cell receptor (beta chain) originates from a study of blood T cells in healthy people across ages. This clonotype was seen a handful of times. Primed by a sample-barcoded 5' primer and a J-beta primer mix, a second PCR proceeded for roughly 7 to 12 cycles. Sequencing of every sample gave 2.5 million or more CDR3-containing paired-end reads. TCRdb re-called the 5' RACE reads through MiXCR, storing one row per CDR3 protein. The sample carries around 800,000 distinct CDR3 sequences, 35% to 50% recorded once. The CDR3 loop spans 14 amino acids. V lost 5 bases and J 5 bases, leaving 15 bases between the germline ends.

The sample was blood. The chain has TRBV12-3 or TRBV12-4 and TRBJ2-5; D possibly matches TRBD1 or TRBD2 (5 bases each). This sequence was found in a man older than 75 in good health. CDR3 nucleotides: TGTGCCAGCAGTCTACACACGGGACGGGAGACCCAGTACTTC. Its translation is CASSLHTGRETQYF.